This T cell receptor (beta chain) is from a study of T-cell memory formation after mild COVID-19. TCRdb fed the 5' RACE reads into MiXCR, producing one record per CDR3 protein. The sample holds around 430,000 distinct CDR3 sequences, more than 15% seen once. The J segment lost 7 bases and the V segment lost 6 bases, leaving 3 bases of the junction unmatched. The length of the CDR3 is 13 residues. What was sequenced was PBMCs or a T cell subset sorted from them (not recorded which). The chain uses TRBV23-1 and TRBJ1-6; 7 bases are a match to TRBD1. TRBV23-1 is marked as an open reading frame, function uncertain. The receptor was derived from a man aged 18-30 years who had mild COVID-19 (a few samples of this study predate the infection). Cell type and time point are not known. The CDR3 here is CASRGQRNSPLHF. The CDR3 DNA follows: TGCGCCAGCAGGGGACAGCGCAATTCACCCCTCCACTTT.